What follows are 20 T cell receptor beta chains derived from one specimen sequenced in a study of tumor-infiltrating lymphocytes in primary liver carcinoma. TCR beta cDNA was prepared out of around 460 ng total RNA by means of a constant-region primer. Employing slightly modified ARM-PCR, three nested multiplex PCR rounds were run, and these gave rise to the TCR beta libraries. TRBV1-TRBV30 forward primers paired with a C-beta reverse primer drove the first two PCR rounds, 10 cycles each. Via MiXCR, TCRdb re-called the multiplex PCR reads, giving one row per CDR3 protein. The profile shows about 310,000 distinct CDR3 sequences, nearly 60% of them singletons. Alongside blood RNA obtained from unsorted whole blood, germline DNA was also extracted. The sequenced material came from peripheral blood. The receptor set was obtained from a woman in her twenties or thirties with primary liver carcinoma and hepatitis B virus infection.

The V call is TRBV6-1, the J call TRBJ2-2; TRBD1 matches at 9 bases. This CDR3 is built from 15 residues. The V gene's germline CDR1 is MNHNS and CDR2 SASEGT. After removal of 4 bases from V and 7 bases from J, the junction contained 7 bases not matched to a gene. Written as DNA, the CDR3 is TGTGCCAGCAGTGGACCGGGACAGGGTAGCGGGGAGCTGTTTTTT. This encodes CASSGPGQGSGELFF.

Details on this clonotype: A much larger clone lies one base from this, so it may be a read error. The J gene is TRBJ2-5, the V gene TRBV12-3 or TRBV12-4, with D uncertain. The germline V and J ends were trimmed by 3 bases and 5 bases, with 10 bases remaining between them. The CDR3 totals 13 residues. This chain's CDR3 is CASSLLSRETQYF. In DNA, the CDR3 is TGTGCCAGCAGTTTGCTCTCCCGGGAGACCCAGTACTTC.

This clonotype was detected only once. V gene TRBV12-3 or TRBV12-4 combines with J gene TRBJ2-1; 7 positions match TRBD1. The CDR3 has 16 residues. V dropped 5 bases and J dropped 5; count of bases not matched to a gene: 12. The CDR3 DNA is TGTGCCAGCAGTAGTATCCGAGGGACAGTTAACAATGAGCAGTTCTTC. Its protein product is CASSSIRGTVNNEQFF.

A remark on this clonotype: A read error is possible here, since a much larger clone lies one base away. This sequence joins TRBV29-1 and TRBJ1-4; TRBD1 might be the D (5 bases). The germline V gene has CDR1 SQVTM and CDR2 ANQGSEA. This CDR3 contains 16 residues. V was pared by 6 bases and J by 16 bases, with 33 bases between. As DNA, the CDR3 is TGCAGCGTCGGAGCCCCCGAGGGTGGGCCCGATGGGGGACCGTTTTTT. Protein sequence: CSVGAPEGGPDGGPFF.

The chain couples TRBV14 to TRBJ2-6, with D uncertain. The CDR3 runs to 16 residues. Between the trimmed V and J ends, which lost 4 bases and 2 bases, there was a span of 12 bases. Germline V lookup: CDR1 SGHDN, CDR2 FVKESK. This chain's CDR3 is CASSRTWGTGANVLTF. The CDR3 DNA reads as TGTGCCAGCAGCCGCACCTGGGGAACTGGGGCCAACGTCCTGACTTTC.

Regarding this clonotype: Compared with germline, one end of the junction differs, possibly owing to a read error. The chain uses TRBV11-2 and TRBJ2-1; 9 bases match TRBD2. This CDR3 has 17 residues. Germline assignment: CDR1 SGHAT and CDR2 FQNNGV. DNA for the CDR3: TGCGCCAGCAGCTTAGGGGTTAGCGGGAGTATCTTCAATGAGCAGTTCTTC. Protein sequence: CASSLGVSGSIFNEQFF.

Of note for this clonotype: The junction differs from germline at one of its ends, possibly a read error. V is TRBV4-1 and J is TRBJ2-6; D might be TRBD2 (6 bases). CDR1 is MGHRA and CDR2 is YSYEKL in the germline V gene. This CDR3 is 16 amino acids long. The CDR3 reads CASNQGGTSGANVLTF. The CDR3 DNA reads as TGCGCCAGCAACCAAGGAGGGACTTCAGGGGCCAACGTCCTGACTTTC.

In the case of this clonotype: A single base separates this from a much larger clone, so it may be a read error. As the CDR3 is not closed by the conserved phenylalanine or tryptophan, this likely results from a read error. The V and J genes are TRBV6-2 or TRBV6-3 and TRBJ2-2; 7 positions match TRBD1. V trimming: 11 bases; J trimming: 3 bases; junction bases outside the gene matches: 9. The CDR3 sequence is 14 residues long. CDR1 is MNHEY, CDR2 SVGEGT, per germline. The CDR3 loop reads CAVLTGIYTGELFS. The CDR3 DNA sequence: TGTGCCGTCCTGACAGGGATCTACACCGGGGAGCTGTTTTCT.

The V call is TRBV14, the J call TRBJ2-3, with 10 positions matching TRBD2. This CDR3 region has 17 residues. Trimming took 1 base from V and 3 from J; bases not matched to a gene: 7. From germline, CDR1 is SGHDN and CDR2 FVKESK. Here the CDR3 reads CASSQGLAGGQTDTQYF. As DNA, the CDR3 is TGTGCCAGCAGCCAAGGTTTAGCGGGAGGCCAAACAGATACGCAGTATTTT.

V and J are TRBV13 and TRBJ2-4; no firm D call. CDR1 and CDR2 from the germline V gene are PRHDT and FYEKMQ (reference sequence). CDR3 length: 16 residues. Trimming stripped 3 bases from V and 0 bases from J, with 12 bases between. In nucleotides, the CDR3 is TGTGCCAGCAGCTTGAAAGGAGATCTAGCCAAAAACATTCAGTACTTC. It encodes CASSLKGDLAKNIQYF. The full variable domain, completed using reference TRBV13 and TRBJ2-4, is AAGVIQSPRHLIKEKRETATLKCYPIPRHDTVYWYQQGPGQDPQFLISFYEKMQSDKGSIPDRFSAQQFSDYHSELNMSSLELGDSALYFCASSLKGDLAKNIQYFGAGTRLSVL.

This clonotype has only one observation. This rearrangement joins TRBV6-6 to TRBJ2-3, with D unresolved. The CDR3 runs 12 residues. Germline CDR1 reads MNHNY; CDR2 reads SVGAGI (reference sequence). V was shortened by 7 bases and J by 5 bases, with 10 bases between the two germline ends. The CDR3 region has the DNA TGTGCCAGCACCATCTGGGAAGATACGCAGTATTTT. This gives the protein CASTIWEDTQYF.

With respect to this clonotype: Since the CDR3 does not end with the conserved phenylalanine or tryptophan, this likely comes from a read error. The J gene is TRBJ1-6, the V gene TRBV6-5; D is undetermined. The CDR3 has 13 residues. V was clipped by 0 bases and J by 9 bases, with 6 bases between them. Germline-derived CDR1 and CDR2 are MNHEY and SVGAGI. As DNA, the CDR3 is TGTGCCAGCAGTTACTCGGCACTTTCACCCCTCCACATT. This gives the protein CASSYSALSPLHI.

V is TRBV18 and J is TRBJ2-1; TRBD2 matches 7 bases. The CDR3 loop spans 15 amino acids. Trimming at V came to 0 bases and at J to 8 bases, leaving 7 bases not matched to a gene. Germline-derived CDR1 and CDR2 are KGHSH and LQKENI. In DNA form, the CDR3 reads TGTGCCAGCTCACCACCGTGGCGGGAGCGGTATGAGCAGTTCTTC. Translation: CASSPPWRERYEQFF.

In regard to this clonotype: A much larger clone sits a single nucleotide away, making a read error possible. The CDR3 region has the DNA TGCGCCAGCAGCCAGTACGGGTTGCGCGAGCAGTACTTC. This translates into CASSQYGLREQYF. The chain carries TRBV4-3 and TRBJ2-7; D is unclear. The germline gives CDR1 LGHNA, CDR2 YSLEER. The V end was cut by 3 bases, the J end by 6 bases, with 12 bases between. The CDR3 is 13 amino acids.

The chain uses TRBV6-1 and TRBJ2-1; D may be TRBD2 (5 bases). Germline assignment: CDR1 MNHNS and CDR2 SASEGT. V was trimmed by 7 bases and J by 0 bases, leaving 10 bases between them. The CDR3 is made up of 14 amino acids. The CDR3 sequence: CASTDDYSYNEQFF. CDR3 nucleotides: TGTGCCAGCACGGACGACTACTCCTACAATGAGCAGTTCTTC.

As concerns this clonotype: The junction and the germline gene differ at one end; a read error may be behind it. The chain uses TRBV4-3 and TRBJ2-1; a possible D gene is TRBD1 (5 bases). Per germline, CDR1 LGHNA and CDR2 YSLEER. The CDR3 is 14 residues long. The CDR3 region is CAGSPDGQGNERFF. CDR3 nucleotide sequence: TGCGCCGGCAGCCCGGACGGACAAGGCAATGAGCGGTTCTTC.

This clonotype has only a few counts. The rearrangement uses TRBV12-5 and TRBJ2-7, with 7 bases identical to TRBD2. The CDR3 has 15 amino acids. The V and J ends lost 7 bases and 6 bases, in that order; junction bases with no gene match: 15. Germline loops: CDR1 LGHNT, CDR2 FRNRAP. The CDR3 region is CASAPFGGRGGEQYF. CDR3 sequence (DNA): TGTGCTAGTGCCCCCTTCGGCGGGAGAGGAGGCGAGCAGTACTTC.

This clonotype was counted ten times or more. The J gene is TRBJ1-3, the V gene TRBV29-1; D gene unclear. Trimming left V 4 bases short and J 4 bases short, with 11 bases between. Looked up from germline, CDR1 is SQVTM and CDR2 is ANQGSEA. This CDR3 contains 13 residues. The CDR3 sequence is CSVGEVSGNTIYF. DNA of the CDR3: TGCAGCGTTGGGGAAGTTTCCGGAAACACCATATATTTT.

The J gene is TRBJ2-7, the V gene TRBV12-3 or TRBV12-4; D not resolved. V lost 9 bases, J lost 8 bases, and 17 bases lay in between. The CDR3 totals 12 residues. The CDR3 coding sequence is TGTGCCAGTAGACCCCCTCTGGGGAAGCAGTACTTC. Its protein product is CASRPPLGKQYF.

For this clonotype: Given a much more abundant clone one base away, this may be a read error. J is TRBJ2-7 and V is TRBV6-5; 8 positions agree with TRBD1. The CDR3 covers 12 residues. V gave up 10 bases and J gave up 0 bases; unmatched junction bases: 2. Germline CDR1 MNHEY, CDR2 SVGAGI. The CDR3 is CANRGISYEQYF. The CDR3 DNA reads TGTGCCAACAGGGGGATCTCCTACGAGCAGTACTTC.